This T cell receptor beta chain was retrieved from a study of T cells in Graves' hyperthyroidism and ophthalmopathy. Subjects aged 18 to 65 presented with newly diagnosed hyperthyroidism of less than 2 months' duration. This clonotype has just a few counts. The germline V and J ends were trimmed by 6 bases and 1 base, with 9 bases remaining between them. Germline assignment: CDR1 LNHDA and CDR2 SQIVND (reference sequence). The CDR3 spans 13 residues. Amplified TCR beta CDR3 regions derived from RNA transcripts. First-round RT-PCR of the TCR CDR3 relied on the HTBI primer set. MiXCR, run by TCRdb on the multiplex PCR reads, gives a single entry per CDR3 protein. The table lists 300,000 to 450,000 distinct CDR3 sequences, around 13% of them singletons, with about 11% in the top ten.

The V and J genes are TRBV19 and TRBJ1-1; D is undetermined. Sequenced material: blood. The sequence came from a woman aged 55-75 years with Graves' hyperthyroidism. CDR3 in DNA: TGTGCCAGTAGACAGAATCAGAACACTGAAGCTTTCTTT. It encodes CASRQNQNTEAFF.